Following are 17 T cell receptor beta chains from one sample sequenced in a study of blood T cell repertoires in COVID-19. Sequencing used immunoSEQ multiplex PCR; TCRdb keeps in-frame clones, though not all of them. The profile covers 250,000 or so clones, with about nine tenths appearing a single time and around 8.8% taken by the ten largest. Source material: peripheral blood. The receptors originated from a man between 40 and 49 years old with active or convalescent COVID-19.

This chain connects TRBV7-9 to TRBJ1-1; D gene ambiguous. CDR1 and CDR2 (germline): SEHNR, FQNEAQ (reference sequence). The V gene lost 9 bases and the J gene lost 1 base, with 9 bases spanning the gap. The CDR3 runs 12 residues. The CDR3 reads CASPGGNTEAFF. For the CDR3, the DNA is TGTGCCAGTCCGGGAGGGAACACTGAAGCTTTCTTT.

The chain carries TRBV5-5 and TRBJ1-1, with D possibly being TRBD1 (6 bases). The CDR3 consists of 13 residues. Trimming shortened V by 6 bases and J by 4 bases, and 13 bases separated the two germline ends. Germline-derived CDR1 and CDR2 are SGHKS and YYEKEE (reference sequence). The chain's CDR3 is CASNEQGFTEAFF. CDR3 DNA: TGTGCCAGCAACGAACAGGGTTTCACTGAAGCTTTCTTT. Using reference TRBV5-5 and TRBJ1-1 for the parts outside the CDR3, the full variable domain is DAGVTQSPTHLIKTRGQQVTLRCSPISGHKSVSWYQQVLGQGPQFIFQYYEKEERGRGNFPDRFSARQFPNYSSELNVNALLLGDSALYLCASNEQGFTEAFFGQGTRLTVV.

This clone was recorded once. The chain carries TRBV28 and TRBJ1-3, with 9 bases identical to TRBD1. This CDR3 contains 14 residues. The J segment lost 5 bases and the V segment lost 7 bases, leaving 6 bases of the junction unmatched. Germline V gene data show CDR1 as MDHEN and CDR2 as SYDVKM. This CDR3 reads CASTPGQGRNTIYF. CDR3 nucleotides: TGTGCCAGCACCCCGGGACAGGGAAGAAACACCATATATTTT. Filled out from reference TRBV28 and TRBJ1-3, the complete variable domain reads DVKVTQSSRYLVKRTGEKVFLECVQDMDHENMFWYRQDPGLGLRLIYFSYDVKMKEKGDIPEGYSVSREKKERFSLILESASTNQTSMYLCASTPGQGRNTIYFGEGSWLTVV.

The chain couples TRBV6-1 to TRBJ1-6; D is unclear. The V end lost 1 base, the J end lost 8 bases, and 3 bases lay between the germline ends. The CDR3 loop spans 12 amino acids. CDR1 is MNHNS, CDR2 SASEGT, per germline. The CDR3 sequence is CASSEVDSPLHF. The CDR3 bases are TGTGCCAGCAGTGAAGTAGATTCACCCCTCCACTTT.

The gene calls are TRBV19 and TRBJ2-7; a weak D match, TRBD2 (5 bases). Germline CDR1 reads LNHDA; CDR2 reads SQIVND (reference sequence). This CDR3 has 14 residues. With 3 bases removed from V and 3 bases from J, the gap between germline ends came to 12 bases. Written as DNA, the CDR3 is TGTGCCAGTAGTATGAGGGCTGGAAGCTACGAGCAGTACTTC. This sequence encodes CASSMRAGSYEQYF.

The chain couples TRBV6-2 or TRBV6-3 to TRBJ2-1; 13 nucleotides match TRBD2. Germline CDR1 MNHEY, CDR2 SVGEGT. Germline trimming cut 4 bases from V and 10 bases from J; bases unmatched to any gene: 7. The CDR3 length is 15 residues. The chain's CDR3 is CASSLLAGGPGEQFF. The CDR3 region has the DNA TGTGCCAGCAGTTTACTAGCGGGGGGGCCCGGGGAGCAGTTCTTC.

This sequence joins TRBV15 and TRBJ2-1; 7 nucleotides align to TRBD2. Germline V gene data show CDR1 as LNHNV and CDR2 as YYDKDF (reference sequence). This CDR3 is built from 12 residues. With V trimmed by 4 bases and J by 8 bases, 2 bases remained unmatched. DNA for the CDR3: TGTGCCACCAGCAAACTAGCGTATGAGCAGTTCTTC. Translation: CATSKLAYEQFF.

The chain couples TRBV10-1 to TRBJ2-7; D might be TRBD1 (5 bases). The germline V gene has CDR1 WNHNN and CDR2 SYGVQD (reference sequence). V was cut by 1 base and J by 3 bases, with 7 bases left in between. CDR3 length: 13 residues. The CDR3 here is CASSEYRFYEQYF. The CDR3, as DNA: TGCGCCAGCAGTGAGTACAGGTTCTACGAGCAGTACTTC.

The chain is built from TRBV4-2 and TRBJ1-4; tentatively, D is TRBD1 (5 bases). This CDR3 comprises 16 residues. Trimming shortened V by 1 base and J by 2 bases, and 11 bases separated the two germline ends. Germline CDR1 and CDR2: LGHNA and YNFKEQ. CDR3 sequence reads: CASSQGRGSTNEKLFF. Written as DNA, the CDR3 is TGTGCCAGCAGCCAAGGGAGGGGATCGACTAATGAAAAACTGTTTTTT.

The gene calls are TRBV2 and TRBJ2-1; 11 positions match TRBD2. Germline V gene data show CDR1 as SNHLY and CDR2 as FYNNEI. The CDR3 consists of 16 residues. Losses at the gene ends were 6 bases for V and 5 bases for J; bases not matched to a gene: 9. CDR3 sequence: CASSPTGTSGNNEQFF. CDR3 bases: TGTGCCAGCAGCCCTACGGGGACTAGCGGAAACAATGAGCAGTTCTTC.

The gene calls are TRBV2 and TRBJ1-5; no clear D gene. Trimming shortened V by 7 bases and J by 0 bases, and 13 bases separated the two germline ends. The CDR3 is 15 residues long. Germline CDR1 and CDR2: SNHLY and FYNNEI. CDR3 nucleotides: TGTGCCAGCAAGGAAGAGTACAGTAGCAATCAGCCCCAGCATTTT. Protein: CASKEEYSSNQPQHF.

The CDR3, as DNA: TGCAGTGCTAGTACTAGCGGGAACTACAATGAGCAGTTCTTC. Its protein is CSASTSGNYNEQFF. The gene calls are TRBV20-1 and TRBJ2-1; the match to TRBD2 covers 10 bases. The CDR3 loop spans 14 amino acids. Germline V CDR1 and CDR2: DFQATT, SNEGSKA (reference sequence). V shed 3 bases and J 3 bases; nucleotides not matched to a gene: 2.

This chain connects TRBV5-6 to TRBJ2-7; TRBD2 matches 10 bases. Germline V gene data show CDR1 as SGHDT and CDR2 as YYEEEE. The CDR3 is 15 amino acids. V dropped 3 bases and J dropped 3; count of bases not matched to a gene: 6. CDR3 coding DNA: TGTGCCAGCAGCTCTGGGACTAGCGTGATCTACGAGCAGTACTTC. Translation: CASSSGTSVIYEQYF.

A note on this clone: One end of the junction fails to match germline, which may point to a read error. The chain uses TRBV7-7 and TRBJ2-1, with 16 bases that match TRBD2. Germline CDR1 SSHAT, CDR2 FNYEAQ (reference sequence). The CDR3 is 16 amino acids. CDR3: CASSPGLAGGVYEQFF. DNA of the CDR3: TGTGCTAGCAGCCCGGGACTAGCGGGAGGGGTCTATGAGCAGTTCTTC.

The CDR3 loop reads CASTSRGDEQYF. In DNA, the CDR3 is TGTGCCAGCACGTCCCGGGGTGACGAGCAGTACTTC. The rearrangement uses TRBV6-5 and TRBJ2-7; D may be TRBD2 (5 bases). Per the germline V gene, CDR1 is MNHEY and CDR2 is SVGAGI. This CDR3 region has 12 residues. V was cut by 7 bases and J by 5 bases, with 12 bases left in between.

This clone was observed at least ten times. CDR3 nucleotide sequence: TGTGCCAGCAGCCCCCTCCCAGATAGGGAGGGCTATGGCTACACCTTC. This sequence encodes CASSPLPDREGYGYTF. This chain joins TRBV5-4 and TRBJ1-2; D gene unclear. This CDR3 contains 16 residues. Trimming removed 4 bases at V and 4 bases at J, with 20 bases between. Germline loops: CDR1 SGHNT, CDR2 YYREEE (reference sequence).

In its sample, this clone was seen a few times. This chain links TRBV6-5 with TRBJ1-3; D is unresolved. The V gene lost 0 bases and the J gene lost 4 bases, with 7 bases spanning the gap. Looked up from germline, CDR1 is MNHEY and CDR2 is SVGAGI. CDR3 size: 14 residues. This CDR3 is CASSYSLTGNTIYF. The CDR3, as DNA: TGTGCCAGCAGTTACTCTCTGACAGGAAACACCATATATTTT.